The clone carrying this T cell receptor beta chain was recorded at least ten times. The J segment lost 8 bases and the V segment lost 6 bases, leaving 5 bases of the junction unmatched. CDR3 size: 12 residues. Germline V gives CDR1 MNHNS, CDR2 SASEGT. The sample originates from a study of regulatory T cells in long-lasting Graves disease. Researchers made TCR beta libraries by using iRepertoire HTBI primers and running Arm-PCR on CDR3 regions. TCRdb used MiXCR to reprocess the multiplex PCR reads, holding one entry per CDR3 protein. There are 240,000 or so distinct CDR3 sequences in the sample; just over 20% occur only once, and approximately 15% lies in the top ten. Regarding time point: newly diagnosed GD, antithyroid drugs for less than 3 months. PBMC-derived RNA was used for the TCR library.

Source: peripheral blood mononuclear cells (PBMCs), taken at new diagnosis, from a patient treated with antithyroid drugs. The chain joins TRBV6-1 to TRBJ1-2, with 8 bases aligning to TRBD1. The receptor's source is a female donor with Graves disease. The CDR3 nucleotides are TGTGCCAGCAGCGACAGGGGAGGAGGCTACACCTTC. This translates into CASSDRGGGYTF.